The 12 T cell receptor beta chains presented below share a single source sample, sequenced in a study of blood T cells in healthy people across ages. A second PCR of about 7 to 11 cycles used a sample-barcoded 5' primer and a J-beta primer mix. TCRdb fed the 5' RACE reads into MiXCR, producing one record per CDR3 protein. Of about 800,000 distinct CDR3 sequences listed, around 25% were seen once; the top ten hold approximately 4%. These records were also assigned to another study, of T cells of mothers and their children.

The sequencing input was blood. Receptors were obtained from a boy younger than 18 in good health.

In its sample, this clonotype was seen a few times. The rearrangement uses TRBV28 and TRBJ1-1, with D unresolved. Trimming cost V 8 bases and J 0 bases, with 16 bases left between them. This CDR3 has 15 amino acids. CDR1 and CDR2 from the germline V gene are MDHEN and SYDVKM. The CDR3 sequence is CASYSMAVMNTEAFF. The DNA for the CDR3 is TGTGCCAGCTACTCGATGGCTGTTATGAACACTGAAGCTTTCTTT.

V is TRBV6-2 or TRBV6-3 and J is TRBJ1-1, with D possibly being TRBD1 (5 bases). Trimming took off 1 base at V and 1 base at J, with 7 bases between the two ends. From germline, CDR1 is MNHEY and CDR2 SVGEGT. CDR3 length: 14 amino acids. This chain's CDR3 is CASSYFGQNTEAFF. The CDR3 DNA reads TGTGCCAGCAGTTACTTCGGACAGAACACTGAAGCTTTCTTT.

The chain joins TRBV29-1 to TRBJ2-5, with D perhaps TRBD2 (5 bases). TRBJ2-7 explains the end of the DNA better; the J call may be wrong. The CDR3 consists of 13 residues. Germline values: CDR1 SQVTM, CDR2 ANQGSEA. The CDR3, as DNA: TGCAGCGCCACTGCGGGCGGTTCCTACGAGCAGTACTTC. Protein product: CSATAGGSYEQYF.

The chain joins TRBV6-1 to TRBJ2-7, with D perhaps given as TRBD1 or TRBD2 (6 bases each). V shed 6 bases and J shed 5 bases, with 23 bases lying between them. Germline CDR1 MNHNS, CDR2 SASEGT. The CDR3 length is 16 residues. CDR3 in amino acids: CASSRGGTGGGDEQYF. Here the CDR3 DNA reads TGTGCCAGCAGCCGAGGGGGGACCGGTGGGGGTGACGAGCAGTACTTC.

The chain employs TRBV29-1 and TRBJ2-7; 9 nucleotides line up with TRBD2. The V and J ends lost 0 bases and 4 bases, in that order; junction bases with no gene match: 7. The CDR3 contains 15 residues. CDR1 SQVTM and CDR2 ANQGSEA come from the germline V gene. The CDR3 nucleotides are TGCAGCGTTGAAGATGCCCTAGCGGGACGGTACGAGCAGTACTTC. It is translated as CSVEDALAGRYEQYF.

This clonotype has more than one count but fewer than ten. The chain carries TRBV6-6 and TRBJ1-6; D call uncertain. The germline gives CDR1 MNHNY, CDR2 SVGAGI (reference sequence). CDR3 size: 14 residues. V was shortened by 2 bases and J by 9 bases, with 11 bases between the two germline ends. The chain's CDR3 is CASSYTVQASPLHF. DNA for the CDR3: TGTGCCAGCAGTTACACTGTCCAAGCTTCACCCCTCCACTTT.

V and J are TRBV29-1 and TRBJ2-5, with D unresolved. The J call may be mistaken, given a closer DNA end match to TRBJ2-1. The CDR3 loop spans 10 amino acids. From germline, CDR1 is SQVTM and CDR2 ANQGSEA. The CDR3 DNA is TGCAGCGTTGATCTGGGTGAGCAGTTCTTC. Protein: CSVDLGEQFF.

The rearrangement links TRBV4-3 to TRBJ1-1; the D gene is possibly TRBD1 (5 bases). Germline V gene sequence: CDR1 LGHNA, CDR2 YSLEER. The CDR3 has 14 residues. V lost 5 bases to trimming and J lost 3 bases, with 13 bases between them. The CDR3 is CASSLGVSYTEAFF. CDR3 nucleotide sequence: TGCGCCAGCAGCTTAGGGGTTTCCTACACTGAAGCTTTCTTT.

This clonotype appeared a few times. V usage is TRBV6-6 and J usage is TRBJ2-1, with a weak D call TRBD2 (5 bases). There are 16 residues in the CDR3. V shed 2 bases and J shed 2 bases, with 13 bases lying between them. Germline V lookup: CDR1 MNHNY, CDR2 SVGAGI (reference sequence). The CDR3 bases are TGTGCCAGCAGTTACGCTCGGCGGGCCGCCTACAATGAGCAGTTCTTC. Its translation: CASSYARRAAYNEQFF.

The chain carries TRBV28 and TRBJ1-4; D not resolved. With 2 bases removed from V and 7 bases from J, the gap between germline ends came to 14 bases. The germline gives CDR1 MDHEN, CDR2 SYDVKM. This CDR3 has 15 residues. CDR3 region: CASSLLDTGGEKLFF. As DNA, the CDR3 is TGTGCCAGCAGTTTACTTGACACTGGAGGTGAAAAACTGTTTTTT.

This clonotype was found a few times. The CDR3 DNA sequence: TGTGCCAGCAGCCCAAGACAGGGCCGGATGAACACTGAAGCTTTCTTT. Its translation is CASSPRQGRMNTEAFF. The genes are TRBV7-2 and TRBJ1-1; 7 bases match TRBD1. This CDR3 is 16 amino acids long. Germline V gene sequence: CDR1 SGHTA, CDR2 FQGNSA. Trimming cost V 5 bases and J 0 bases; bases outside gene matches: 9.

CDR3 in amino acids: CASRTLGETQYF. The CDR3 region has the DNA TGTGCCAGCAGAACACTCGGGGAGACCCAGTACTTC. The genes are TRBV7-2 and TRBJ2-5, with D hard to call. The V end was cut by 6 bases, the J end by 5 bases, with 10 bases between. The CDR3 is 12 residues long. Germline loops: CDR1 SGHTA, CDR2 FQGNSA. Full variable domain (outside the CDR3, taken from reference TRBV7-2 and TRBJ2-5): GAGVSQSPSNKVTEKGKDVELRCDPISGHTALYWYRQSLGQGLEFLIYFQGNSAPDKSGLPSDRFSAERTGGSVSTLTIQRTQQEDSAVYLCASRTLGETQYFGPGTRLLVL.